This TCR beta chain appears in the sequencing data of a study of cytomegalovirus exposure and HLA in healthy donors. Germline CDR1 and CDR2: KGHSH and LQKENI. The V segment lost 10 bases and the J segment 4 bases; nucleotides outside the gene matches: 9. The CDR3 length is 13 residues. This clone was observed a handful of times. PCR used 60 Vbeta primers and 13 Jbeta primers. Produced via immunoSEQ multiplex PCR; TCRdb's table is partial and in-frame only. The sample contains about 150,000 clones, roughly 70% of which appear only once. V and J are TRBV18 and TRBJ1-2; TRBD1 matches at 7 bases. Sample: PBMCs. This TCR was recovered from a man in his 60s in good health and CMV-seronegative. CDR3 in amino acids: CATKSGDSYGYTF. The CDR3 region has the DNA TGTGCCACCAAGTCGGGGGACAGCTATGGCTACACCTTC.